The clone carrying this T cell receptor (beta chain) has a handful of counts. Germline V gene lookup returns CDR1 SGHAT and CDR2 FQNNGV. The CDR3 totals 14 residues. Trimming pared 0 bases from V and 7 bases from J, leaving 12 bases between. The data derive from a study of response to subunit inactivated influenza vaccine. MiXCR, run by TCRdb on the RT-PCR reads, gives a single entry per CDR3 protein. The data contain approximately 500,000 distinct CDR3 sequences, 14% of them singletons. The rearrangement joins TRBV11-2 to TRBJ1-1; D unresolved. The sample consisted of PBMCs from blood, taken less than 13 days after vaccination. This sequence was found in a man aged 50 to 60 who received an inactivated influenza vaccine. CDR3 coding DNA: TGTGCCAGCAGCTTAGATCGATGGGCAGATGAAGCTTTCTTT. Translation: CASSLDRWADEAFF.